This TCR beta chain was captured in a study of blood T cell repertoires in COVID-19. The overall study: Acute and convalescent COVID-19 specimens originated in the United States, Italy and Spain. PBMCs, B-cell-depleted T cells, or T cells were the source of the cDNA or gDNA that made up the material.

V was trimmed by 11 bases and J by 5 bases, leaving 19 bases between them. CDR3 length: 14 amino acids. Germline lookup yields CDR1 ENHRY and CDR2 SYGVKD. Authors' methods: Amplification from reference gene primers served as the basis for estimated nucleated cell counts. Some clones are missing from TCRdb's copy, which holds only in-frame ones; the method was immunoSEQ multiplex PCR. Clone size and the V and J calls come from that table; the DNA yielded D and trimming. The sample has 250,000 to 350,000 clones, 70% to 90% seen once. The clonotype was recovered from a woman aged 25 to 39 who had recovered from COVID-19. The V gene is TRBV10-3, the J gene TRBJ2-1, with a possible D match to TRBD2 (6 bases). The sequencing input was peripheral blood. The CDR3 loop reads CAVLSRGENNEQFF. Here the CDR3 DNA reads TGTGCCGTCTTGTCGCGGGGCGAAAACAATGAGCAGTTCTTC.